This T cell receptor (beta chain) was sequenced for a study of vaccination and CD4 T cells after COVID-19. Turning to the study itself: Median time from COVID diagnosis to post-COVID sampling was 101 days (35 to 161).

The germline CDR1 and CDR2 sequences are ENHRY and SYGVKD. Deletions cut 7 bases from V and 5 bases from J, with 15 bases between. This CDR3 region has 13 residues. As to this clonotype: Its antigen remains unidentified.

Treatment defined: approximately nine-day PBMC culture with coronavirus spike peptide pools or control peptides (ViraFEST assay). Cultured CD4+ T-cell DNA underwent Oncomine TCR Beta short-read sequencing. The genomic DNA was obtained from cultured CD4+ T cells by extraction with the QIAamp micro DNA kit. Each CDR3 protein is one row after TCRdb ran MiXCR on the PCR reads. The sample has over 12,000 distinct CDR3 sequences, 55% to 60% seen once; the top ten hold 11% to 15%. Input material: CD4+ T cells from blood, cultured in vitro. This TCR came from a human donor who had recovered from COVID-19. J is TRBJ2-7 and V is TRBV10-3; tentatively, D is TRBD2 (5 bases). The CDR3 DNA reads TGTGCCATCACGGGGTCGAATAAAGACGAGCAGTACTTC. Residues: CAITGSNKDEQYF.